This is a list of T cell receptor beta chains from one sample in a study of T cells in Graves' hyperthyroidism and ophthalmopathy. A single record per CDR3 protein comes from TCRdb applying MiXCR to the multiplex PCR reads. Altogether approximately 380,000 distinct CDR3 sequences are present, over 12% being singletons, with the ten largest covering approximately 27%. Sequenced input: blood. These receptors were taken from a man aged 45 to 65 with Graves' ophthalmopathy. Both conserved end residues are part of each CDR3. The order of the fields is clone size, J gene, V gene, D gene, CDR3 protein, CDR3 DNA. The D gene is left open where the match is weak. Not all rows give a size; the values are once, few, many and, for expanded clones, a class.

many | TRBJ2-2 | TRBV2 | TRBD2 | CASGQIAGGKSGELFF | TGTGCCAGTGGTCAAATAGCGGGAGGAAAATCCGGGGAGCTGTTTTTT
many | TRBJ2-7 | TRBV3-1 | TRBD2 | CASSQGLAGPGEQYF | TGTGCCAGCAGCCAAGGACTAGCGGGGCCGGGTGAGCAGTACTTC
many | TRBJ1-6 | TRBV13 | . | CASSLTGQNSPLHF | TGTGCCAGCAGCTTAACAGGGCAGAATTCACCCCTCCACTTT
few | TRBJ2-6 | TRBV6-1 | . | CASRYDSGANVLTF | TGTGCCAGCAGATATGACTCTGGGGCCAACGTCCTGACTTTC
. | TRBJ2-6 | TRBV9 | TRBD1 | CASSGTPGQGLSGANVLTF | TGTGCCAGCAGCGGAACTCCGGGACAGGGACTATCTGGGGCCAACGTCCTGACTTTC
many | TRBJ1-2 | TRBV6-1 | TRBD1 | CASSYAGDRGYGYTF | TGTGCCAGCAGTTACGCGGGGGACAGGGGATACGGCTACACCTTC
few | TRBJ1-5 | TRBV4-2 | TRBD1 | CASSQETGSNQPQHF | TGTGCCAGCAGCCAAGAGACAGGGAGCAATCAGCCCCAGCATTTT
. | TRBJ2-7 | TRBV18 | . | CASVGGETRIPYEQYF | TGTGCCAGCGTCGGGGGAGAGACCCGGATCCCCTACGAGCAGTACTTC
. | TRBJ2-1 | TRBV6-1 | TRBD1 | CASRLTGADEQFF | TGTGCCAGCAGATTGACAGGGGCGGATGAGCAGTTCTTC
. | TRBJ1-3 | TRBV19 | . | CASSIEGRSGNTIYF | TGTGCCAGTAGTATAGAAGGTCGCTCTGGAAACACCATATATTTT
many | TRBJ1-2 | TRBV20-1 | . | CSAGGLRGGGYTF | TGCAGTGCCGGCGGGCTAAGGGGAGGCGGCTACACCTTC
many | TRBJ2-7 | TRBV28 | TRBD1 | CATRSQGYEQYF | TGTGCCACCCGGTCACAGGGGTACGAGCAGTACTTC
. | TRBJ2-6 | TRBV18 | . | CASLGQNSGANVLTF | TGTGCCAGCCTAGGACAGAACTCTGGGGCCAACGTCCTGACTTTC
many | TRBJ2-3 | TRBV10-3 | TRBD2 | CAIKDSGSIGDTQYF | TGTGCCATCAAGGATAGCGGGAGTATTGGAGATACGCAGTATTTT
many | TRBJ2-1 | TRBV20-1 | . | CSARTLGGEQFF | TGCAGTGCTAGAACCTTGGGGGGTGAGCAGTTCTTC
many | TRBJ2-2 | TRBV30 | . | CAWSLKGRDTGELFF | TGTGCCTGGAGTTTGAAGGGAAGGGACACCGGGGAGCTGTTTTTT
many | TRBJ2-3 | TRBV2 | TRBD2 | CASRKGGRAGTDTQYF | TGTGCCAGCAGGAAGGGCGGGAGGGCCGGCACAGATACGCAGTATTTT
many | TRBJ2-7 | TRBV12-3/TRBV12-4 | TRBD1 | CASSLSGQLYEQYF | TGTGCCAGCAGTTTATCGGGACAGCTATACGAGCAGTACTTC
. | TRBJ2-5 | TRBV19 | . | CASSQGAGRETQYF | TGTGCCAGTAGCCAAGGGGCAGGGAGAGAGACCCAGTACTTC
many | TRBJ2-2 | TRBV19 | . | CASSLPGPNTGELFF | TGTGCCAGTAGCCTGCCCGGGCCGAACACCGGGGAGCTGTTTTTT
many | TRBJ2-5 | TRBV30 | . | CACHLGPQETQYF | TGTGCCTGCCACCTGGGTCCCCAAGAGACCCAGTACTTC
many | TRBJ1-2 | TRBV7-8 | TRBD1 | CASSIQQGEYGYTF | TGTGCCAGCAGCATTCAACAGGGGGAATATGGCTACACCTTC
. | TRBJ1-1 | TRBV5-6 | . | CASSRDSPEAFF | TGTGCCAGCAGTCGTGACAGCCCTGAAGCTTTCTTT
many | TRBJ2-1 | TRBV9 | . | CASTSGRTGVNYNEQFF | TGTGCCAGCACCTCCGGGCGGACGGGGGTAAACTACAATGAGCAGTTCTTC
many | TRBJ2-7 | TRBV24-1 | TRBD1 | CATSGPGTGPEQYF | TGTGCCACCAGTGGTCCCGGGACAGGGCCCGAGCAGTACTTC
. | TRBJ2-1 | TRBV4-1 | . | CASSQLDSYEQFF | TGCGCCAGCAGCCAACTTGACAGTTATGAGCAGTTCTTC
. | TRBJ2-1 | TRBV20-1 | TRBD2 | CSAHLGLAGNFSYNEQFF | TGCAGTGCCCACCTGGGCCTAGCGGGTAATTTCTCCTACAATGAGCAGTTCTTC
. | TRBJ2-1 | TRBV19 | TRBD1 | CASRPRQGTYNEQFF | TGTGCCAGTAGGCCAAGACAGGGAACCTACAATGAGCAGTTCTTC
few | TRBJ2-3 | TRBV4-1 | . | CASSPGGLALTDTQYF | TGCGCCAGCAGCCCAGGGGGGTTAGCACTAACAGATACGCAGTATTTT
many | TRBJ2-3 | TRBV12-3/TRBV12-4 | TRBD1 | CASSDSGTGSGSQYF | TGTGCCAGCAGTGACTCCGGGACAGGGTCGGGATCGCAGTATTTT
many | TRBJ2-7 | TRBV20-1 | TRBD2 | CSASDGGVGYEQYF | TGCAGTGCTTCGGACGGGGGGGTTGGCTACGAGCAGTACTTC
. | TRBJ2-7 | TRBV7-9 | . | CASSLNRRGEGQYF | TGTGCCAGCAGCTTAAATCGGAGGGGGGAGGGGCAGTACTTC
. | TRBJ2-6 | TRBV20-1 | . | CSARDNQDPSGANVLTF | TGCAGTGCTAGAGATAATCAGGACCCCTCTGGGGCCAACGTCCTGACTTTC
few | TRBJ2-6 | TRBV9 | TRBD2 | CASSTGGGETGANVLTF | TGTGCCAGCAGCACGGGAGGGGGGGAAACCGGGGCCAACGTCCTGACTTTC
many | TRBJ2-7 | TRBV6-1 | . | CASSRASSYEQYF | TGTGCCAGCAGTCGGGCGAGCTCCTACGAGCAGTACTTC
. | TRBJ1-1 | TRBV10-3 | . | CAISKEGGTEAFF | TGTGCCATCAGTAAGGAGGGGGGCACTGAAGCTTTCTTT
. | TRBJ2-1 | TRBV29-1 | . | CSVLGGNGQFF | TGCAGCGTTCTGGGGGGAAATGGGCAGTTCTTC
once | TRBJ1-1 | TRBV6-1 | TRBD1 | CASSEGQGVEAFF | TGTGCCAGCAGTGAAGGCCAGGGGGTCGAAGCTTTCTTT
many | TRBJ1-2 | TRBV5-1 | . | CASRDGYGYTF | TGCGCCAGCAGGGACGGCTATGGCTACACCTTC
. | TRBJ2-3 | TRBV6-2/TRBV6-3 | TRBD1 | CASTRQGVRTDTQYF | TGTGCCAGCACCCGACAGGGGGTTAGGACAGATACGCAGTATTTT
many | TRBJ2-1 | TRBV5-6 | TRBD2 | CASISSGRPSSYNEQFF | TGTGCCAGCATTTCTAGCGGGAGGCCTAGCTCCTACAATGAGCAGTTCTTC
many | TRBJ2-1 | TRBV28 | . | CASSFLLGPTNNEQFF | TGTGCCAGCAGTTTTCTTTTAGGACCCACCAACAATGAGCAGTTCTTC